The text below deals with one TCR beta chain. The antigen is unknown. The entry originates in a study of Tregs in tolerant kidney transplant recipients. Study-level points and caveats: Biological reproducibility was not directly addressed, but technical replication error appeared minimal.

Sequenced by immunoSEQ multiplex PCR; TCRdb stores in-frame clones only, minus some. The repertoire holds about 81,000 clones, with roughly 91% as singletons. The CDR3 length is 12 residues. V lost 4 bases and J lost 8; bases outside the gene matches: 5. Germline V gene lookup returns CDR1 SGHRS and CDR2 YFSETQ. The nonmyeloablative bone marrow transplants came from related graft donors, with transient mixed chimerism. Unstimulated Tregs (CD4+CD25+CD127-) and CD4+CD25- non-Tregs were sorted from PBMCs. The source of this sequence is a human patient who received a combined kidney and bone marrow transplant. The T cells may partly be graft donor cells. The genes are TRBV5-1 and TRBJ1-2; 7 nucleotides align to TRBD1. Sequences were derived from CD4+ T cells from blood (PBMCs), sampled 24 months after the transplant. CDR3 sequence reads: CASSLQGDGYTF. The CDR3 bases are TGCGCCAGCAGCCTCCAGGGGGACGGCTACACCTTC. The whole variable domain, filled in from reference TRBV5-1 and TRBJ1-2, reads KAGVTQTPRYLIKTRGQQVTLSCSPISGHRSVSWYQQTPGQGLQFLFEYFSETQRNKGNFPGRFSGRQFSNSRSEMNVSTLELGDSALYLCASSLQGDGYTFGSGTRLTVV.